A selection of T cell receptor beta chains follows, all from one sample in a study of blood T cell repertoires in COVID-19. The data were produced by immunoSEQ multiplex PCR, yet TCRdb's version contains in-frame clones alone and is incomplete. The repertoire includes about 370,000 clones, around 90% of them detected once, and around 3% sits in the top ten. Input material: peripheral blood. The source of these receptors is a woman between 25 and 40 years old with COVID-19, enrolled during active disease. The conserved cysteine and the conserved F or W are not part of the CDR3 here. Fields, in order: J gene, clone size, V gene, CDR3 protein. Clone sizes are given selectively: once, few, many, or a class where the clone is expanded.

j_call: TRBJ2-3; clone_size: -; v_call: TRBV9; cdr3_aa: ASSVVGEGVTDTQY
j_call: TRBJ2-6; clone_size: once; v_call: TRBV24-1; cdr3_aa: ATSEGQGRDSGANVLT
j_call: TRBJ1-1; clone_size: -; v_call: TRBV2; cdr3_aa: ASKDRAWAF
j_call: TRBJ1-1; clone_size: -; v_call: TRBV20-1; cdr3_aa: SARSFTEAF
j_call: TRBJ1-2; clone_size: -; v_call: TRBV19; cdr3_aa: ASSWGLAENYGYT
j_call: TRBJ1-4; clone_size: -; v_call: TRBV7-2; cdr3_aa: ASSLTGWSEKLF
j_call: TRBJ2-1; clone_size: -; v_call: TRBV3-1/TRBV3-2; cdr3_aa: ASSQGGTPTDHNEQF
j_call: TRBJ2-7; clone_size: -; v_call: TRBV6-2/TRBV6-3; cdr3_aa: ASSRDGSGEQY
j_call: TRBJ1-1; clone_size: -; v_call: TRBV15; cdr3_aa: ATSREQGANTEAF
j_call: TRBJ2-1; clone_size: -; v_call: TRBV4-3; cdr3_aa: ASSQLERAESYNEQF
j_call: TRBJ2-6; clone_size: few; v_call: TRBV6-2/TRBV6-3; cdr3_aa: ASSYGSSGANVLT
j_call: TRBJ2-7; clone_size: -; v_call: TRBV7-6; cdr3_aa: ASSKEPRYNRGQNPYEQY
j_call: TRBJ1-3; clone_size: once; v_call: TRBV6-2/TRBV6-3; cdr3_aa: ASTPGRGPGNTIY
j_call: TRBJ2-6; clone_size: -; v_call: TRBV7-9; cdr3_aa: ASSPPGSGANVLT
j_call: TRBJ1-6; clone_size: -; v_call: TRBV5-4; cdr3_aa: ASSPRQGDNSPLH
j_call: TRBJ1-1; clone_size: -; v_call: TRBV29-1; cdr3_aa: SVDRGRETEAF
j_call: TRBJ2-2; clone_size: -; v_call: TRBV11-2; cdr3_aa: ASSLEGTGAFTGELF
j_call: TRBJ1-2; clone_size: -; v_call: TRBV3-1/TRBV3-2; cdr3_aa: ASSQKPGGNYGYT